These 6 T cell receptor beta chains originate from one sample sequenced in a study of spatial heterogeneity in lung cancer. TCRdb fed the 5' RACE reads into MiXCR, producing one record per CDR3 protein. Of some 100,000 distinct CDR3 sequences in the sample, roughly 10% were seen once. The sample's time point: sample taken at primary tumor resection. Whole RNA, which was extracted from tumor, nontumor lung tissue or frozen PBMC, was sequenced without any cell sorting. Source: PBMCs, taken at surgery. Source of these receptors: a male donor with early-stage non-small cell lung cancer.

The table lists this clonotype with many counts. This chain connects TRBV20-1 to TRBJ1-1; 10 bases agree with TRBD1. The CDR3 has 17 residues. With V trimmed by 3 bases and J by 4 bases, 14 bases remained unmatched. The germline V gene has CDR1 DFQATT and CDR2 SNEGSKA (reference sequence). The CDR3: CSASTGQGKEGFTEAFF. The CDR3 DNA reads TGCAGTGCTAGCACGGGACAGGGGAAGGAGGGGTTCACTGAAGCTTTCTTT.

This clonotype has more than one count but fewer than ten. The chain is built from TRBV7-2 and TRBJ2-1, with 11 bases fitting TRBD2. Germline CDR1 is SGHTA and CDR2 is FQGNSA. The CDR3 runs 14 residues. Germline trimming cut 5 bases from V and 6 bases from J; bases unmatched to any gene: 3. CDR3 sequence: CASSPGLAVNEQFF. In nucleotides, the CDR3 is TGTGCCAGCAGCCCGGGACTAGCGGTCAATGAGCAGTTCTTC.

There are a few counts of this clonotype. V and J are TRBV5-5 and TRBJ2-3; no clear D gene. This CDR3 region has 13 residues. V was shortened by 2 bases and J by 4 bases, with 8 bases between the two germline ends. Germline V gene data show CDR1 as SGHKS and CDR2 as YYEKEE (reference sequence). CDR3 amino acids: CASSFHGADTQYF. The DNA of the CDR3 is TGTGCCAGCAGCTTCCATGGTGCAGATACGCAGTATTTT.

This clonotype was recorded at least ten times. CDR3 sequence (DNA): TGTGCCATCAGTGAGTCTGGGACAGGGGCCTACGAGCAGTACTTC. It yields the protein CAISESGTGAYEQYF. The gene calls are TRBV10-3 and TRBJ2-7, with 10 positions matching TRBD1. The CDR3 is 15 residues long. Germline CDR1 is ENHRY and CDR2 is SYGVKD. After removal of 0 bases from V and 2 bases from J, the junction contained 1 base not matched to a gene.

This clonotype was seen only a few times. The chain uses TRBV5-4 and TRBJ2-3; 8 bases are shared with TRBD2. Trimming took 2 bases from V and 4 from J; bases not matched to a gene: 3. This CDR3 is built from 14 residues. Germline-derived CDR1 and CDR2 are SGHNT and YYREEE (reference sequence). Here the CDR3 reads CASSFSGVADTQYF. The CDR3 DNA reads TGTGCCAGCAGCTTTAGCGGGGTAGCAGATACGCAGTATTTT. The whole variable domain, remainder taken from reference TRBV5-4 and TRBJ2-3, is ETGVTQSPTHLIKTRGQQVTLRCSSQSGHNTVSWYQQALGQGPQFIFQYYREEENGRGNFPPRFSGLQFPNYSSELNVNALELDDSALYLCASSFSGVADTQYFGPGTRLTVL.

This clonotype was detected a few times. The rearrangement joins TRBV2 to TRBJ2-4; D is undetermined. The V end lost 6 bases, the J end lost 3 bases, and 12 bases lay between the germline ends. In germline, CDR1 is SNHLY, CDR2 FYNNEI. The CDR3 contains 14 residues. This CDR3 reads CASRPEPVKNIQYF. For the CDR3, the DNA is TGTGCCAGCAGGCCAGAACCAGTCAAAAACATTCAGTACTTC.